Each of the 16 T cell receptor beta chains below was sequenced from the same sample in a study of blood T cell repertoires in COVID-19. Data came from immunoSEQ multiplex PCR; TCRdb stores just in-frame clones and leaves some out. The repertoire has some 200,000 clones, 81% of them found once; the top ten carry around 9%. Sequenced: PBMCs or T cells enriched from blood (not recorded which). The receptors come from a man aged 35 to 55 who had recovered from COVID-19.

The rearrangement uses TRBV2 and TRBJ1-1, with 8 bases matching TRBD1. This CDR3 comprises 12 residues. The junction had 3 bases not matched to a gene; V was cut back by 6 bases and J by 6 bases. From germline, CDR1 is SNHLY and CDR2 FYNNEI. CDR3 region: CASRRQGPEAFF. CDR3 bases: TGTGCCAGCAGGAGACAGGGGCCTGAAGCTTTCTTT.

CDR3 amino acids: CASSLVLGAGQETQYF. In DNA, the CDR3 is TGTGCCAGCAGCTTAGTCTTAGGGGCAGGGCAAGAGACCCAGTACTTC. The V gene is TRBV11-2, the J gene TRBJ2-5; tentatively, D is TRBD1 (5 bases). Looked up from germline, CDR1 is SGHAT and CDR2 is FQNNGV. This CDR3 contains 16 residues. Trimming shortened V by 1 base and J by 2 bases, and 14 bases separated the two germline ends.

The J gene is TRBJ1-4, the V gene TRBV9; D is unresolved. V lost 1 base to trimming and J lost 3 bases, with 10 bases between them. Germline V gives CDR1 SGDLS, CDR2 YYNGEE. The CDR3 spans 15 residues. CDR3 sequence reads: CASSVRGQANEKLFF. The CDR3 DNA is TGTGCCAGCAGCGTACGGGGTCAGGCTAATGAAAAACTGTTTTTT.

This chain links TRBV4-1 with TRBJ1-1; TRBD1 matches at 7 bases. Germline V lookup: CDR1 MGHRA, CDR2 YSYEKL. V shed 5 bases and J 6 bases; nucleotides not matched to a gene: 6. This CDR3 region has 13 residues. The CDR3 here is CASSFTGDAEAFF. The CDR3 DNA is TGCGCCAGCAGCTTCACAGGGGACGCTGAAGCTTTCTTT.

The gene calls are TRBV6-4 and TRBJ1-5; D gene ambiguous. The CDR3 sequence is 15 residues long. Germline CDR1 MRHNA, CDR2 SNTAGT. Trimming left V 10 bases short and J 0 bases short, with 16 bases between. In nucleotides, the CDR3 is TGTGCCATCAATGCGGGCACTTATAGCAATCAGCCCCAGCATTTT. This translates into CAINAGTYSNQPQHF.

This chain joins TRBV5-1 and TRBJ1-3; D perhaps matches TRBD1 (5 bases). There are 14 residues in the CDR3. Trimming shortened V by 3 bases and J by 5 bases, and 12 bases separated the two germline ends. Germline V gene sequence: CDR1 SGHRS, CDR2 YFSETQ. The CDR3 spells CASSSGVRRNTIYF. CDR3 in DNA: TGCGCCAGCAGCTCGGGGGTTAGGCGAAACACCATATATTTT. The full variable domain, its missing parts supplied by reference TRBV5-1 and TRBJ1-3, is KAGVTQTPRYLIKTRGQQVTLSCSPISGHRSVSWYQQTPGQGLQFLFEYFSETQRNKGNFPGRFSGRQFSNSRSEMNVSTLELGDSALYLCASSSGVRRNTIYFGEGSWLTVV.

This chain joins TRBV4-1 and TRBJ1-1; TRBD1 might be the D (5 bases). Trimming shortened V by 0 bases and J by 4 bases, and 24 bases separated the two germline ends. Germline assignment: CDR1 MGHRA and CDR2 YSYEKL. CDR3 length equals 19 residues. This CDR3 reads CASSQDTSQRGGRVTEAFF. The CDR3 DNA reads as TGCGCCAGCAGCCAAGACACCTCCCAACGGGGCGGGAGGGTCACTGAAGCTTTCTTT.

The chain combines TRBV15 with TRBJ1-5; TRBD1 is a possible D gene (6 bases). V lost 7 bases and J lost 0, with 10 bases in between. Germline V gives CDR1 LNHNV, CDR2 YYDKDF (reference sequence). The CDR3 has 14 residues. The CDR3, as DNA: TGTGCCACCAAGTGGACAGATAGCAATCAGCCCCAGCATTTT. This encodes CATKWTDSNQPQHF.

The table lists this clone with a few counts. The CDR3 sequence: CASSPQRGIYEQYF. CDR3 sequence (DNA): TGTGCCAGCAGCCCACAGCGGGGGATCTACGAGCAGTACTTC. V is TRBV2 and J is TRBJ2-7; 8 bases align to TRBD2. V was clipped by 6 bases and J by 3 bases; unmatched bases: 7. This CDR3 has 14 amino acids. The germline V gene encodes CDR1 SNHLY and CDR2 FYNNEI.

The chain combines TRBV14 with TRBJ1-4; TRBD1 is a possible D gene (5 bases). Per the germline V gene, CDR1 is SGHDN and CDR2 is FVKESK. The CDR3 is made up of 14 amino acids. Trimming shortened V by 4 bases and J by 3 bases, and 9 bases separated the two germline ends. The chain's CDR3 is CASSRGGANEKLFF. The CDR3 DNA reads as TGTGCCAGCAGCCGTGGAGGGGCTAATGAAAAACTGTTTTTT.

This chain connects TRBV27 to TRBJ1-1; a possible D gene is TRBD1 (6 bases). CDR1 and CDR2 (germline): MNHEY, SMNVEV (reference sequence). The CDR3 extends over 11 amino acids. V shed 7 bases and J shed 7 bases, with 10 bases lying between them. CDR3 in DNA: TGTGCCAGCACAGGGGTCAATGAAGCTTTCTTT. Translation: CASTGVNEAFF.

This sequence joins TRBV7-9 and TRBJ2-1; 9 nucleotides line up with TRBD1. V dropped 5 bases and J dropped 5; count of bases not matched to a gene: 10. The CDR3 sequence is 16 residues long. Germline V gene lookup returns CDR1 SEHNR and CDR2 FQNEAQ (reference sequence). The CDR3 bases are TGTGCCAGCAGCGCTAAACAGGGGGCGAGACACAATGAGCAGTTCTTC. The encoded protein is CASSAKQGARHNEQFF.

The chain employs TRBV10-3 and TRBJ1-1; 7 nucleotides line up with TRBD1. Germline V gives CDR1 ENHRY, CDR2 SYGVKD. The CDR3 runs 15 residues. V was clipped by 4 bases and J by 4 bases; unmatched bases: 9. The chain's CDR3 is CAISVRDSSSTEAFF. CDR3 bases: TGTGCCATCAGTGTACGGGACAGCTCCTCCACTGAAGCTTTCTTT.

The chain combines TRBV18 with TRBJ2-7, with a weak D call TRBD1 (6 bases). Germline-derived CDR1 and CDR2 are KGHSH and LQKENI. CDR3 length equals 13 residues. V lost 6 bases to trimming and J lost 3 bases, with 12 bases between them. For the CDR3, the DNA is TGTGCCAGCTCCATTGGACAGAACTACGAGCAGTACTTC. Its translation: CASSIGQNYEQYF.

The chain joins TRBV5-4 to TRBJ2-2; TRBD2 matches 12 bases. This CDR3 has 16 residues. With V trimmed by 0 bases and J by 7 bases, 4 bases remained unmatched. Germline lookup yields CDR1 SGHNT and CDR2 YYREEE (reference sequence). The CDR3 protein is CASSLGLAGAGGELFF. CDR3 bases: TGTGCCAGCAGCTTGGGACTAGCGGGAGCGGGCGGGGAGCTGTTTTTT. Looking up the rest from reference TRBV5-4 and TRBJ2-2 gives the full variable domain: ETGVTQSPTHLIKTRGQQVTLRCSSQSGHNTVSWYQQALGQGPQFIFQYYREEENGRGNFPPRFSGLQFPNYSSELNVNALELDDSALYLCASSLGLAGAGGELFFGEGSRLTVL.

This clone was picked up one time. V gene TRBV18 combines with J gene TRBJ1-2; tentatively, D is TRBD1 (6 bases). Germline loops: CDR1 KGHSH, CDR2 LQKENI. V was shortened by 3 bases and J by 2 bases, with 10 bases between the two germline ends. The CDR3 loop spans 14 amino acids. The CDR3 DNA sequence: TGTGCCAGCTCACCCTCGGACAGAAACTATGGCTACACCTTC. Protein sequence: CASSPSDRNYGYTF.